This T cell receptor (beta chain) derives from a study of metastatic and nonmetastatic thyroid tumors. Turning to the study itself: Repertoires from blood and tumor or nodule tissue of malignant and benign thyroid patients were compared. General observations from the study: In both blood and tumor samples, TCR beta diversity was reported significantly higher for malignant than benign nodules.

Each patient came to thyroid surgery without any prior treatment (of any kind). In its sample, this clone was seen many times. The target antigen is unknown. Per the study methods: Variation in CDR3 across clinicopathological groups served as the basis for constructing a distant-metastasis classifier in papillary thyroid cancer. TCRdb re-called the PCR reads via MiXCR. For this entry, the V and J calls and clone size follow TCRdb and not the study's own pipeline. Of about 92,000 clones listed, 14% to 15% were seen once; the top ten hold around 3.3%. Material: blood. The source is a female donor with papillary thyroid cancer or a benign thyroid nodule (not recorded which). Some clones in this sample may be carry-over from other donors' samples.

The DNA for the CDR3 is TGTGCCAGCAGCTTAGGTGGAACTAATGAAAAACTGTTTTTT. It specifies CASSLGGTNEKLFF. The rearrangement uses TRBV7-9 and TRBJ1-4; D unclear. Germline CDR1 and CDR2: SEHNR and FQNEAQ (reference sequence). The V gene lost 1 base and the J gene lost 1 base, with 4 bases spanning the gap. This CDR3 has 14 residues.